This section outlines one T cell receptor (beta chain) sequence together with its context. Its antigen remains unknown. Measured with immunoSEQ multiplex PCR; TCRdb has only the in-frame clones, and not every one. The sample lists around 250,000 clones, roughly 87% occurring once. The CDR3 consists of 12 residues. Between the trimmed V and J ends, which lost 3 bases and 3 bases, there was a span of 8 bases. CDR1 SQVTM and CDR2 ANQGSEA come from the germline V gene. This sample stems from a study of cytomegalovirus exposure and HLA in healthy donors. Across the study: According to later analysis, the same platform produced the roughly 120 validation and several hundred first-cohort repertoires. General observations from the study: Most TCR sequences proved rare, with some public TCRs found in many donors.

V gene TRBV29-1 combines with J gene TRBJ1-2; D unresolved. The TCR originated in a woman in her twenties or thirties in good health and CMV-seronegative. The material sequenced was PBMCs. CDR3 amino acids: CSVEGNHYGYTF. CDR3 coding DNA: TGCAGCGTTGAGGGGAACCACTATGGCTACACCTTC. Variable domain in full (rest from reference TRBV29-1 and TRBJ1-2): SAVISQKPSRDICQRGTSLTIQCQVDSQVTMMFWYRQQPGQSLTLIATANQGSEATYESGFVIDKFPISRPNLTFSTLTVSNMSPEDSSIYLCSVEGNHYGYTFGSGTRLTVV.